This TCR beta chain was recovered during a study of CD8 T cells in ankylosing spondylitis. With respect to this clonotype: Its specificity is unknown.

The CDR3 loop spans 13 amino acids. CDR1 is SGHDT, CDR2 YYEEEE, per germline. V lost 1 base and J 9 bases, leaving 13 bases between the germline ends. The authors made TCR beta libraries by quantitative 5'-RACE with molecular barcodes. TCRdb reanalysed the 5' RACE reads using MiXCR and keeps one entry per CDR3 protein. Altogether approximately 150,000 distinct CDR3 sequences are present, approximately 9.9% being singletons, with the ten largest covering less than 15%. Study-wide results and limits: Among TCR beta sequences, a motif of eight highly homologous variants appeared characteristic of ankylosing spondylitis blood. Some of the motif variants had earlier been found in reactive arthritis patients' fluid and blood.

The chain links TRBV5-6 to TRBJ1-1; D ambiguous. This receptor was taken from a female donor with ankylosing spondylitis or in good health (not recorded which). The material sequenced was blood, either unsorted or a sorted T cell fraction (not recorded which). CDR3 in DNA: TGTGCCAGCAGCTTGCAAACAGTCATCCAAGCTTTCTTT. Translation: CASSLQTVIQAFF.